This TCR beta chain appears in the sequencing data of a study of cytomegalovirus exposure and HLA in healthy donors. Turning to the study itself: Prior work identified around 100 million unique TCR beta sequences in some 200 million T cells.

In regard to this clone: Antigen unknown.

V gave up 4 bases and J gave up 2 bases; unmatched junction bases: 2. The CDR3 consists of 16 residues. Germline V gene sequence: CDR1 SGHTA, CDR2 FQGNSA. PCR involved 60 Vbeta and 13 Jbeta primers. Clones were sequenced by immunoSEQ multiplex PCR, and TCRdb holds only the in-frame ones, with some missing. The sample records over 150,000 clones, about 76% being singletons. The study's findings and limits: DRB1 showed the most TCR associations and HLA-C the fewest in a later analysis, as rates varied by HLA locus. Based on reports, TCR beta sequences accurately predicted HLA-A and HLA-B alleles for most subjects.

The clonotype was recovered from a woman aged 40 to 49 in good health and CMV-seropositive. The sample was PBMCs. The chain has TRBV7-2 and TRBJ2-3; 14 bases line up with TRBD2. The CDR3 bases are TGTGCCAGCAGCTCGGGACTAGCGGGGGTCACAGATACGCAGTATTTT. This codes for CASSSGLAGVTDTQYF. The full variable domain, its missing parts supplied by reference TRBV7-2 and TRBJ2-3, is GAGVSQSPSNKVTEKGKDVELRCDPISGHTALYWYRQSLGQGLEFLIYFQGNSAPDKSGLPSDRFSAERTGGSVSTLTIQRTQQEDSAVYLCASSSGLAGVTDTQYFGPGTRLTVL.